A single sample is the source of the 10 T cell receptor beta chains below, sequenced in a study of cytomegalovirus exposure and HLA in healthy donors (dated by TCRdb to 2017 to 2019). Libraries came from the immunoSEQ multiplex PCR assay. A mixture of 60 forward primers for TCR Vbeta segments and 13 reverse primers for TCR Jbeta segments was used in the multiplex PCR. TCRdb took this table from immuneACCESS and kept in-frame rearrangements with V and J called. Such tables lack part of the clones; where checked against another copy, unresolved V genes explain under half of the gap, and the rest is unexplained. This sample comprises approximately 170,000 clones, over 70% of them detected only once. Jointly, the top ten make up about 3.1% of the sample. The material sequenced was PBMCs. The receptors originated from a woman aged 25 to 39 in good health and CMV-seropositive.

The sample holds a few counts of this clone. The CDR3 is CASSPPRWGSGYEQYF. In DNA, the CDR3 is TGTGCCAGCAGCCCCCCTAGGTGGGGCTCGGGCTACGAGCAGTACTTC. The chain uses TRBV28 and TRBJ2-7; perhaps TRBD1 as D (5 bases). In germline, CDR1 is MDHEN, CDR2 SYDVKM. V lost 6 bases, J lost 3 bases, and 21 bases lay in between. The CDR3 contains 16 residues.

The rearrangement links TRBV6-5 to TRBJ2-1; 13 nucleotides agree with TRBD2. J was trimmed by 6 bases and V by 5 bases; bases with no gene match: 1. CDR1 is MNHEY and CDR2 is SVGAGI in the germline V gene. This CDR3 has 14 residues. In nucleotides, the CDR3 is TGTGCCAGCAGTGGACTAGCGGGAGTCAATGAGCAGTTCTTC. It is translated as CASSGLAGVNEQFF.

The rearrangement joins TRBV7-2 to TRBJ2-3; 7 nucleotides match TRBD1. Trimming at V came to 3 bases and at J to 4 bases, leaving 10 bases not matched to a gene. Germline CDR1 is SGHTA and CDR2 is FQGNSA. The CDR3 totals 16 residues. This CDR3 is CASSFDRVSGADTQYF. The DNA of the CDR3 is TGTGCCAGCAGCTTCGACAGGGTGTCCGGGGCAGATACGCAGTATTTT.

This chain joins TRBV28 and TRBJ1-1; tentatively, D is TRBD1 (5 bases). CDR3 length equals 14 residues. CDR1 and CDR2 (germline): MDHEN, SYDVKM. Trimming took off 6 bases at V and 1 base at J, with 12 bases between the two ends. The CDR3 DNA is TGTGCCAGCAGAATCCCCAGGGAGAACACTGAAGCTTTCTTT. It yields the protein CASRIPRENTEAFF.

The J gene is TRBJ2-7, the V gene TRBV7-9; D gene uncertain. V was trimmed by 5 bases and J by 2 bases, leaving 7 bases between them. Germline CDR1 is SEHNR and CDR2 is FQNEAQ (reference sequence). There are 12 residues in the CDR3. The CDR3 protein is CASSPETYEQYF. For the CDR3, the DNA is TGTGCCAGCAGCCCCGAGACCTACGAGCAGTACTTC.

This chain links TRBV9 with TRBJ1-5; no clear D. Trimming pared 3 bases from V and 7 bases from J, leaving 11 bases between. The germline gives CDR1 SGDLS, CDR2 YYNGEE. The CDR3 totals 13 residues. Written as DNA, the CDR3 is TGTGCCAGCAGCGCCGGGATAGGACAGCCCCAGCATTTT. This translates into CASSAGIGQPQHF.

The chain has TRBV5-1 and TRBJ2-1; TRBD2 agrees at 10 bases. There are 20 residues in the CDR3. The germline V gene encodes CDR1 SGHRS and CDR2 YFSETQ. V lost 1 base to trimming and J lost 2 bases; unmatched junction nucleotides: 15. The CDR3 spells CASSLSSGYASGRAYNEQFF. The CDR3 nucleotides are TGCGCCAGCAGCTTGTCCTCGGGGTATGCCAGCGGGAGGGCCTACAATGAGCAGTTCTTC.

This clone was seen more than once but under ten times. This sequence joins TRBV27 and TRBJ2-2; 11 bases are a match to TRBD2. CDR1 MNHEY and CDR2 SMNVEV come from the germline V gene (reference sequence). The V and J ends lost 4 bases and 7 bases, in that order; junction bases with no gene match: 11. The CDR3 contains 17 residues. CDR3 region: CASSSSGRPRAGGELFF. DNA of the CDR3: TGTGCCAGCAGTTCTAGCGGGAGGCCCAGAGCTGGCGGGGAGCTGTTTTTT.

The chain recombines TRBV2 with TRBJ2-7; D remains ambiguous. The CDR3 is 12 residues long. In germline, CDR1 is SNHLY, CDR2 FYNNEI. V dropped 8 bases and J dropped 9 bases, with 17 bases sitting between them. The CDR3 loop reads CASLTTGRGQYF. The DNA of the CDR3 is TGTGCCAGCCTGACGACTGGCCGAGGGCAGTACTTC.

The table lists this clone with a count of one. The rearrangement joins TRBV27 to TRBJ1-1, with a tentative D call TRBD1 (5 bases). Trimming removed 0 bases at V and 7 bases at J, with 18 bases between. Germline CDR1 is MNHEY and CDR2 is SMNVEV (reference sequence). The CDR3 has 16 amino acids. CDR3 bases: TGTGCCAGCAGTTTATCGACACAGGCCCCCTTGAGTGAAGCTTTCTTT. Translated, it gives CASSLSTQAPLSEAFF.